This TCR beta chain was documented in a study of blood T cell repertoires in COVID-19 (dated by TCRdb to about 2020). Looking at the study overall: The collaborator samples originated in the United States, Italy and Spain and spanned the acute and convalescent phases of COVID-19. The material from the prospective study consisted of cDNA or gDNA derived from T cells, B-cell-depleted T cells, or PBMCs. Subjects who had been exposed to COVID-19, were actively infected with it, or had recovered from it provided the deeply sampled blood TCRbeta repertoires that made up the dataset. The repertoires were released in a freely available public database intended as a resource for research on the immune response to SARS-CoV-2. The samples were drawn from two sources: the first 160 participants of the ongoing ImmuneRACE study, and about 1,300 subjects contributed by 6 global collaborators. A de-identified subject ID, COVID-19 status, age in years and sex were almost always included in the sample metadata. Where available, HLA class I and class II types were taken from metadata supplied by the sample provider and were not determined by assay-based typing. Results and caveats for the whole study, not just this receptor: Clinical and demographic metadata were provided uncurated, with the amount varying by source and participant.

Counted from cysteine to phenylalanine, this CDR3 has 13 amino acids. The CDR3 DNA has 39 bases and is translated from base 1. V is clipped by 6 bases and J by 5 bases, and the sequence between their germline boundaries is 14 bases long. CDR1 and CDR2 were assigned from the germline V gene as MNHEY and SVGAGI. TCRbeta CDR3 regions were amplified from genomic DNA using the immunoSEQ Assay, a bias-controlled multiplex PCR. For the original study's pipeline: The number of nucleated cells in each sample was estimated by amplification of reference gene primers within the assay. Sequence reads were collapsed and filtered to measure the absolute abundance of every unique TCRbeta CDR3 rearrangement. For each sample, productive Simpson clonality was calculated by taking the square root of Simpson's diversity index across productive rearrangements. What TCRdb holds here is the immuneACCESS table cut down to in-frame rearrangements. Part of the clones is not present; checked against another copy, under half of the missing clones reflect an unresolved V gene, and the others are unexplained. V and J calls plus clone size are reproduced from that table; the DNA served to infer D and trimming. Present in this sample are about 120,000 clones, approximately 81% of which were seen just once. The ten largest make up around 13% of the sample.

In the case of this clone: No cognate antigen has been identified for it. Per-nucleotide qualities are absent, and no much larger clonotype sits a single base away.

Each collaborating institution followed its own protocols to collect whole blood in K2EDTA tubes. For TCRbeta analysis, collaborators shipped samples as frozen whole blood, isolated PBMCs, or DNA extracted from either of those sample types. Sequenced: peripheral blood. The TCR was taken from a human donor in a cohort sampled during active COVID-19. The V and J genes are TRBV6-5 and TRBJ2-7; a tentative D call is TRBD2 (6 bases match). The CDR3 region has the sequence CASRTTGDHEQYF. Here is the DNA: TGTGCCAGCAGAACCACGGGGGACCACGAGCAGTACTTC.